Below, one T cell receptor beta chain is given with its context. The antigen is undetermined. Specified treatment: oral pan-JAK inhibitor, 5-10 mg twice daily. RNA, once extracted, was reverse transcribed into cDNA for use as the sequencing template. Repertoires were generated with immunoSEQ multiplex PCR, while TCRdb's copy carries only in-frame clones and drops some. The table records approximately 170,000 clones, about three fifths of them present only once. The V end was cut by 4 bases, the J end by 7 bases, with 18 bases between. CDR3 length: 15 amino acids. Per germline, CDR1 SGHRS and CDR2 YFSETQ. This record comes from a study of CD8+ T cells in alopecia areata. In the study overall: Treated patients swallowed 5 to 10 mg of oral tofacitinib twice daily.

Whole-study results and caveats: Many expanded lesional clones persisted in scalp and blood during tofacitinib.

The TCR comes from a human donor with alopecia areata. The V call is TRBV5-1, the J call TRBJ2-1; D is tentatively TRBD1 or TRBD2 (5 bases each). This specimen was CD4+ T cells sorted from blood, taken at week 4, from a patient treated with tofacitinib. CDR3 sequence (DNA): TGCGCCAGCAGCCACGGGTCTCGGGACCTAAATGAGCAGTTCTTC. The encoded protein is CASSHGSRDLNEQFF.